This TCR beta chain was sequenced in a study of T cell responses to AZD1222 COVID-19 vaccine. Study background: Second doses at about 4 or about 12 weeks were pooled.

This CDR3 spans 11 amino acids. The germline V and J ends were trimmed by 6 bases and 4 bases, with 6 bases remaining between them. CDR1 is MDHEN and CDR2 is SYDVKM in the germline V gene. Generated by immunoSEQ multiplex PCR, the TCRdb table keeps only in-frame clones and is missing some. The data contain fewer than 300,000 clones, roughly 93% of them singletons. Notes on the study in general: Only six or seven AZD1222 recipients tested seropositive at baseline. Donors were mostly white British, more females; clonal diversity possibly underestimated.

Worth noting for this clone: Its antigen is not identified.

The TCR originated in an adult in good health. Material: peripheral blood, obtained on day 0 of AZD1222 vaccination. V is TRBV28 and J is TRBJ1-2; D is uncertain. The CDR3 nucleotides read TGTGCCAGCAGCGCATCCTATGGCTACACCTTC. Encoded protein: CASSASYGYTF.